This T cell receptor (beta chain) was sequenced in a study of T cells after yellow fever vaccination. The germline CDR1 and CDR2 sequences are LGHDT and YNNKEL (reference sequence). V gave up 5 bases and J gave up 7 bases; unmatched junction bases: 15. The CDR3 covers 18 residues. TCRdb re-called the 5' RACE reads with MiXCR, one entry per CDR3 protein. The sample gives hundreds of thousands of distinct CDR3 sequences, over 4% of which show up once; approximately 23% is in the top ten. Here the sequenced sample was PBMCs, taken 5 days after the yellow fever booster vaccination. The V and J genes are TRBV3-1 and TRBJ1-6, with 9 positions matching TRBD1. The sequence was obtained from a man aged 18 to 29 who received the YFV17D yellow fever vaccine. The CDR3 DNA reads TGTGCCAGCAGCACGATCAGAAGGGACAGGGATCTCAATTCACCCCTCCACTTT. This codes for CASSTIRRDRDLNSPLHF.